This TCR beta chain was sequenced for a study of shared clonotypes between healthy human individuals. This clone was counted once. The protocol was immunoSEQ multiplex PCR, while the TCRdb copy is restricted to in-frame clones and leaves out a portion. This sample has a few million clones, with around 95% found just once. Germline V gene data show CDR1 as LGHNA and CDR2 as YNFKEQ. Deletions cut 6 bases from V and 9 bases from J, with 9 bases between. The CDR3 is 12 residues long. The receptor was derived from a young man in good health. The sample consisted of naive CD4+ T cells sorted from blood. The subset was: CD45RA+ positively selected. The chain employs TRBV4-2 and TRBJ1-6; D is unresolved. In nucleotides, the CDR3 is TGTGCCAGCAGTAGGACGGGTTCACCCCTCCACTTT. As protein: CASSRTGSPLHF.